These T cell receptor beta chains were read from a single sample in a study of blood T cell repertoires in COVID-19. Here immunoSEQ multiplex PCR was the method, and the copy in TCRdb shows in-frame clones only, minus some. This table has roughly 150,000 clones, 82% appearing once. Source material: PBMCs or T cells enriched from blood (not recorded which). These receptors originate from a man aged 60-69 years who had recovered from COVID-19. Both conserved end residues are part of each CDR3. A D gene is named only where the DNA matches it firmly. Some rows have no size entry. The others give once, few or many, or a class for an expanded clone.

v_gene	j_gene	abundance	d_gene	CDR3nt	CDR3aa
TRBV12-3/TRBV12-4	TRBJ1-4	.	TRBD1	TGTGCCAGCAGTTTAAAACAGGGGGAAAAACTGTTTTTT	CASSLKQGEKLFF
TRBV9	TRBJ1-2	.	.	TGTGCCAGCAGCGTAGGGGGCTCTTACTATGGCTACACCTTC	CASSVGGSYYGYTF
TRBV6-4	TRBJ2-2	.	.	TGTGCCAGCAGTCCGGGGGGCCGGGACACCGGGGAGCTGTTTTTT	CASSPGGRDTGELFF
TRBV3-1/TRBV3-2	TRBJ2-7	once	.	TGTGCCAGCAGCCAAGACCAGGGGCTGTACTACGAGCAGTACTTC	CASSQDQGLYYEQYF
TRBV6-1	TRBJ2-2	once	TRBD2	TGTGCCAGCAGTGGGACTAGCGGGGTTAACACCGGGGAGCTGTTTTTT	CASSGTSGVNTGELFF
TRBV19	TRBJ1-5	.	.	TGTGCCAGTAGTATTTGGCGGGGGGATAGCAATCAGCCCCAGCATTTT	CASSIWRGDSNQPQHF
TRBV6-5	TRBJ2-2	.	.	TGTGCCAGCGCCGTAGTGACGGGGACCGGGGAGCTGTTTTTT	CASAVVTGTGELFF
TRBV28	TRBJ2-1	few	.	TGTGCCAGCAGTGCTTCTATCTCGGACTTTAACTACAATGAGCAGTTCTTC	CASSASISDFNYNEQFF
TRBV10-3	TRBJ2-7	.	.	TGTGCCATCAGTGAGCGGGTCCCCTCCTACGAGCAGTACTTC	CAISERVPSYEQYF
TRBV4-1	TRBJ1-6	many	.	TGCGCCAGCAGCTCGGGACTGATTAATTCACCCCTCCACTTT	CASSSGLINSPLHF
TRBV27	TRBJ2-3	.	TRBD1	TGTGCCAGCAGTGGATGGGACAGGGCGGTTGCTACGCAGTATTTT	CASSGWDRAVATQYF
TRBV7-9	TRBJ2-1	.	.	TGTGCCAGCAGCTCCAAGACTAGTTTACCCGCCTCCGATGAGCAGTTCTTC	CASSSKTSLPASDEQFF
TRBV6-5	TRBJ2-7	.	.	TGTGCCAGCAGCCCCTCCCGGAGGGGAATCGGCGAGCAGTACTTC	CASSPSRRGIGEQYF